Listed here are 32 T cell receptor beta chains from one sample, sequenced in a study of post-analysis software for immune sequencing data. Study observations and caveats: Five TRBV segments were significantly more frequent in patients than in controls. TRBV5-6, TRBV5-1 and TRBV20-1 were among these segments.

These receptors have no identified antigens. The TCR beta cDNA libraries carried unique molecular identifiers. TCRdb re-derived calls from the PCR reads in MiXCR, one entry per CDR3 protein. The sample has a few hundred thousand distinct CDR3 sequences; less than 40% are singletons. Sample: blood. The source of these receptors is a girl aged 5-17 years with multiple sclerosis.

This clonotype has only a few counts. The chain recombines TRBV5-1 with TRBJ2-5; 8 nucleotides line up with TRBD2. With V trimmed by 5 bases and J by 0 bases, 3 bases remained unmatched. The CDR3 contains 14 residues. Germline V gene lookup returns CDR1 SGHRS and CDR2 YFSETQ. The DNA for the CDR3 is TGCGCCAGCAGGAGCGGGGGCCACCAAGAGACCCAGTACTTC. Its translation: CASRSGGHQETQYF.

There are a few counts of this clonotype. J is TRBJ2-5 and V is TRBV2, with TRBD2 identical over 16 bases. Germline V lookup: CDR1 SNHLY, CDR2 FYNNEI. The CDR3 extends over 18 amino acids. V was pared by 3 bases and J by 6 bases, with 10 bases of the junction left unmatched. CDR3 sequence (DNA): TGTGCCAGCAGTGAGCCGGGACTAGCGGGGGGGCGCGGAAAGACCCAGTACTTC. Its protein is CASSEPGLAGGRGKTQYF. The whole variable domain, remainder taken from reference TRBV2 and TRBJ2-5, is EPEVTQTPSHQVTQMGQEVILRCVPISNHLYFYWYRQILGQKVEFLVSFYNNEISEKSEIFDDQFSVERPDGSNFTLKIRSTKLEDSAMYFCASSEPGLAGGRGKTQYFGPGTRLLVL.

There are a few counts of this clonotype. Here the CDR3 reads CASSWDRDDEQFF. CDR3 in DNA: TGTGCCAGCAGCTGGGACAGGGACGATGAGCAGTTCTTC. The J gene is TRBJ2-1, the V gene TRBV5-6, with TRBD1 identical over 9 bases. CDR3 size: 13 residues. CDR1 is SGHDT, CDR2 YYEEEE, per germline. The V and J ends lost 3 bases and 8 bases, in that order; junction bases with no gene match: 3.

This clonotype came up a few times. The J gene is TRBJ2-7, the V gene TRBV24-1; 10 positions agree with TRBD2. V was clipped by 9 bases and J by 0 bases; unmatched bases: 7. This CDR3 has 15 amino acids. In germline, CDR1 is KGHDR, CDR2 SFDVKD. The CDR3 bases are TGTGCCACCTCGGGAGCGGGGGGGAGCTCCTACGAGCAGTACTTC. Translation gives CATSGAGGSSYEQYF.

This chain joins TRBV5-1 and TRBJ2-7; 7 nucleotides line up with TRBD2. The CDR3 is 15 amino acids. CDR1 and CDR2 from the germline V gene are SGHRS and YFSETQ. V lost 0 bases and J lost 4; bases outside the gene matches: 7. The CDR3 sequence: CASSLGSGLSYEQYF. The CDR3 DNA sequence: TGCGCCAGCAGCTTGGGTAGCGGGCTCAGTTACGAGCAGTACTTC.

This chain links TRBV20-1 with TRBJ1-5, with no clear D. Germline-derived CDR1 and CDR2 are DFQATT and SNEGSKA (reference sequence). The CDR3 runs to 14 residues. V was trimmed by 2 bases and J by 3 bases, leaving 11 bases between them. In nucleotides, the CDR3 is TGCAGTGCTAGACTGGACGGCTACAATCAGCCCCAGCATTTT. Protein sequence: CSARLDGYNQPQHF.

This clonotype was observed many times. The chain recombines TRBV7-3 with TRBJ2-5; D perhaps matches TRBD2 (6 bases). Germline CDR1 SGHTA, CDR2 FQGTGA. Trimming removed 5 bases at V and 1 base at J, with 11 bases between. The CDR3 loop spans 14 amino acids. CDR3 bases: TGTGCCAGCAGCCTCGGAGGGGTCCAAGAGACCCAGTACTTC. It is translated as CASSLGGVQETQYF. The full variable domain, rest sourced from reference TRBV7-3 and TRBJ2-5, is GAGVSQTPSNKVTEKGKYVELRCDPISGHTALYWYRQSLGQGPEFLIYFQGTGAADDSGLPNDRFFAVRPEGSVSTLKIQRTERGDSAVYLCASSLGGVQETQYFGPGTRLLVL.

This chain joins TRBV5-5 and TRBJ1-4, with a possible D match to TRBD1 (6 bases). Germline values: CDR1 SGHKS, CDR2 YYEKEE (reference sequence). The ends were cut back, 0 bases at V and 10 bases at J, with 28 bases in the middle. The CDR3 totals 19 residues. CDR3: CASSLGGPGPGAIYGKLFF. The CDR3 DNA reads TGTGCCAGCAGCTTGGGGGGGCCAGGGCCGGGCGCCATTTATGGAAAACTGTTTTTT.

The chain carries TRBV6-5 and TRBJ2-7; D is perhaps TRBD1 (6 bases). This CDR3 is built from 13 residues. CDR1 MNHEY and CDR2 SVGAGI come from the germline V gene. The V and J ends lost 4 bases and 9 bases respectively, with 16 bases between them. CDR3 nucleotides: TGTGCCAGCAGTTGGGGAACAGGGACGACGCAGTACTTC. Amino acids: CASSWGTGTTQYF.

This clonotype was picked up a small number of times. The chain recombines TRBV6-5 with TRBJ2-7, with 8 bases that match TRBD1. The germline CDR1 and CDR2 sequences are MNHEY and SVGAGI. The V gene end was trimmed by 2 bases and the J gene end by 9 bases; junction bases not matched to a gene: 6. CDR3 length: 13 residues. As DNA, the CDR3 is TGTGCCAGCAGTTACCGCCCGGGGACAGGGCAGTACTTC. Its translation: CASSYRPGTGQYF.

This clonotype was found a few times. The chain is built from TRBV4-2 and TRBJ2-3, with D unclear. V was clipped by 5 bases and J by 6 bases, with 12 bases between them. Germline lookup yields CDR1 LGHNA and CDR2 YNFKEQ. CDR3 size: 13 residues. The CDR3 DNA reads TGTGCCAGCAGCAACGGAGTTGGGGATACGCAGTATTTT. Translation: CASSNGVGDTQYF.

This clonotype was counted at least ten times. V and J are TRBV5-1 and TRBJ2-7; 7 positions agree with TRBD1. In germline, CDR1 is SGHRS, CDR2 YFSETQ. This CDR3 has 13 residues. Trimming cost V 4 bases and J 1 base; bases outside gene matches: 2. DNA for the CDR3: TGCGCCAGCAGCCAGGGGGAGTCCTACGAGCAGTACTTC. This encodes CASSQGESYEQYF.

The J gene is TRBJ2-1, the V gene TRBV12-3 or TRBV12-4; D possibly uses TRBD1 or TRBD2 (6 bases each). V was clipped by 0 bases and J by 4 bases, with 16 bases between them. This CDR3 contains 17 residues. The CDR3 DNA sequence: TGTGCCAGCAGTTTAGCTGAAAGGGGGGCAGGGTACAATGAGCAGTTCTTC. Translating gives CASSLAERGAGYNEQFF.

The V and J genes are TRBV28 and TRBJ2-5; D is perhaps TRBD1 (5 bases). Germline-derived CDR1 and CDR2 are MDHEN and SYDVKM. The CDR3 consists of 14 residues. The V gene lost 7 bases and the J gene lost 3 bases, with 15 bases spanning the gap. The CDR3: CASIRGHSKETQYF. The CDR3 nucleotides read TGTGCCAGCATCCGAGGACATTCAAAAGAGACCCAGTACTTC.

V gene TRBV6-2 or TRBV6-3 combines with J gene TRBJ1-2; no definite D call. V shed 5 bases and J shed 8 bases, with 9 bases lying between them. The CDR3 consists of 11 residues. Germline V lookup: CDR1 MNHEY, CDR2 SVGEGT. Written as DNA, the CDR3 is TGTGCCAGCAGTCCTTCCCGCGGCTACACCTTC. It encodes CASSPSRGYTF.

This clonotype was detected ten times or more. The J gene is TRBJ2-3, the V gene TRBV29-1, with a weak D call TRBD1 (6 bases). CDR1 and CDR2 from the germline V gene are SQVTM and ANQGSEA. The CDR3 is made up of 13 amino acids. V lost 3 bases to trimming and J lost 3 bases, with 10 bases between them. DNA for the CDR3: TGCAGCGTTGACCGAACAGGGACAGATACGCAGTATTTT. Amino acid sequence: CSVDRTGTDTQYF.

The genes are TRBV3-1 and TRBJ2-1; 8 bases are shared with TRBD2. J lost 7 bases, V lost 4 bases, and 6 bases had no gene match. CDR1 and CDR2 (germline): LGHDT, YNNKEL (reference sequence). The CDR3 is 14 amino acids. This CDR3 is CASSPRLARNEQFF. The CDR3 DNA follows: TGTGCCAGCAGCCCCCGACTAGCGAGGAATGAGCAGTTCTTC.

This chain joins TRBV20-1 and TRBJ1-6, with D perhaps matching TRBD1 (5 bases). Germline values: CDR1 DFQATT, CDR2 SNEGSKA (reference sequence). The germline V and J ends were trimmed by 3 bases and 7 bases, with 10 bases remaining between them. The CDR3 covers 13 residues. The CDR3 region has the DNA TGCAGTGCTAGTTCCGGGGCAAATTCACCCCTCCACTTT. Translating it yields CSASSGANSPLHF.

The rearrangement uses TRBV3-1 and TRBJ1-5; the D gene is possibly TRBD1 (5 bases). The CDR3 is 13 amino acids. Looked up from germline, CDR1 is LGHDT and CDR2 is YNNKEL (reference sequence). V was clipped by 0 bases and J by 5 bases, with 5 bases between them. The chain's CDR3 is CASSQEGDQPQHF. The CDR3 DNA follows: TGTGCCAGCAGCCAAGAGGGGGATCAGCCCCAGCATTTT.

This clonotype has more than one count but fewer than ten. V usage is TRBV5-1 and J usage is TRBJ2-6; D remains unclear. From germline, CDR1 is SGHRS and CDR2 YFSETQ. CDR3 length: 16 amino acids. V lost 4 bases to trimming and J lost 4 bases, with 15 bases between them. DNA of the CDR3: TGCGCCAGCAGCCTGGAAGGTCGGTCCGGGGCCAACGTCCTGACTTTC. This encodes CASSLEGRSGANVLTF.

This clonotype was counted a few times. The chain carries TRBV3-1 and TRBJ2-1; D is possibly TRBD2 (5 bases). The CDR3 extends over 16 amino acids. Germline V gene data show CDR1 as LGHDT and CDR2 as YNNKEL (reference sequence). V gave up 2 bases and J gave up 0 bases, with 11 bases separating them. The CDR3 loop is CASSQRGTSSYNEQFF. Written as DNA, the CDR3 is TGTGCCAGCAGCCAACGGGGAACGAGCTCCTACAATGAGCAGTTCTTC.

The rearrangement joins TRBV19 to TRBJ1-1; D possibly corresponds to TRBD1 (5 bases). The germline V and J ends were trimmed by 2 bases and 2 bases, with 12 bases remaining between them. The CDR3 consists of 15 residues. Germline CDR1 and CDR2: LNHDA and SQIVND (reference sequence). The CDR3 DNA reads TGTGCCAGTAGTATAAGGGGACGGGATAACACTGAAGCTTTCTTT. Protein product: CASSIRGRDNTEAFF.

J is TRBJ1-5 and V is TRBV3-1; D possibly corresponds to TRBD1 (6 bases). CDR1 LGHDT and CDR2 YNNKEL come from the germline V gene (reference sequence). This CDR3 has 15 residues. Trimming removed 0 bases at V and 7 bases at J, with 13 bases between. The CDR3 loop reads CASSQDQGRGQPQHF. In DNA form, the CDR3 reads TGTGCCAGCAGCCAAGACCAGGGGCGCGGACAGCCCCAGCATTTT.

Concerning this clonotype: One junction end does not reproduce the germline sequence, and a read error may be involved. This chain connects TRBV7-3 to TRBJ2-3; 9 bases are shared with TRBD1. This CDR3 is 15 amino acids long. Germline V CDR1 and CDR2: SGHTA, FQGTGA. The CDR3 nucleotides read TGTGCCAGCAGCCAGACAGGGGGAGTCTACGATATGCAGTATTTT. Translating gives CASSQTGGVYDMQYF.

The chain has TRBV20-1 and TRBJ2-5; weak D call: TRBD1 (5 bases). The better agreement between TRBJ2-4 and the DNA end casts doubt on the J call. The CDR3 covers 14 residues. Germline V CDR1 and CDR2: DFQATT, SNEGSKA (reference sequence). CDR3 sequence: CSARFRQPKNIQYF. The CDR3 bases are TGCAGTGCTAGATTCCGACAGCCGAAAAACATTCAGTACTTC.

This clonotype showed up just a few times. The chain joins TRBV4-1 to TRBJ2-5; a weak D match, TRBD2 (6 bases). The J call may not be correct, given that the DNA end is closer to TRBJ2-7. The CDR3 covers 15 residues. Germline assignment: CDR1 MGHRA and CDR2 YSYEKL. CDR3 sequence reads: CASSQFPGRAHEQYF. DNA for the CDR3: TGCGCCAGCAGCCAATTCCCCGGGAGAGCCCACGAGCAGTACTTC.

This clonotype was observed a handful of times. J is TRBJ2-5 and V is TRBV6-5; maybe TRBD2 (6 bases). V dropped 6 bases and J dropped 1 base, with 18 bases sitting between them. This CDR3 has 16 residues. Germline CDR1 and CDR2: MNHEY and SVGAGI. CDR3 protein: CASSQRGLASQETQYF. Here the CDR3 DNA reads TGTGCCAGCAGCCAACGGGGCCTAGCGTCCCAAGAGACCCAGTACTTC.

This clonotype turned up a few times. The rearrangement uses TRBV5-1 and TRBJ2-1, with D perhaps TRBD2 (5 bases). The CDR3 sequence is 14 residues long. The V and J ends lost 4 bases and 4 bases respectively, with 12 bases between them. Germline lookup yields CDR1 SGHRS and CDR2 YFSETQ. The CDR3 loop is CASSEGGRYNEQFF. CDR3 DNA sequence: TGCGCCAGCAGCGAAGGAGGACGGTACAATGAGCAGTTCTTC.

The J gene is TRBJ2-1, the V gene TRBV5-1, with 12 bases that match TRBD2. The germline gives CDR1 SGHRS, CDR2 YFSETQ. The CDR3 loop spans 17 amino acids. The V and J ends lost 0 bases and 8 bases, in that order; junction bases with no gene match: 9. CDR3 loop: CASSLAASGGAVDEQFF. In DNA, the CDR3 is TGCGCCAGCAGCTTGGCGGCTAGCGGGGGGGCAGTGGATGAGCAGTTCTTC.

On this clonotype itself: A much larger clone lies one base from this, so it may be a read error. The V and J genes are TRBV10-3 and TRBJ2-1; 7 bases are shared with TRBD1. Germline CDR1 and CDR2: ENHRY and SYGVKD. The CDR3 is 17 amino acids. V lost 4 bases and J lost 6; bases outside the gene matches: 15. CDR3 in amino acids: CAISAKASGQLCNEQFF. The CDR3 DNA sequence: TGTGCCATCAGTGCGAAGGCCTCGGGACAGCTCTGCAATGAGCAGTTCTTC.

V usage is TRBV25-1 and J usage is TRBJ2-7; D gene uncertain. V was clipped by 8 bases and J by 2 bases, with 16 bases between them. Germline V gene lookup returns CDR1 MGHDK and CDR2 SYGVNS. This CDR3 has 14 amino acids. The CDR3 DNA sequence: TGTGCCAGCCCATGGGGTCCAGAGACCTACGAGCAGTACTTC. This translates into CASPWGPETYEQYF.

This clonotype was observed a few times. This chain connects TRBV4-3 to TRBJ2-1; TRBD1 might be the D (6 bases). CDR1 is LGHNA and CDR2 is YSLEER in the germline V gene. The CDR3 consists of 15 residues. Trimming took 1 base from V and 1 from J, leaving 8 bases between them. CDR3 residues: CASSQGQVSYNEQFF. The DNA for the CDR3 is TGCGCCAGCAGCCAAGGACAGGTGTCCTACAATGAGCAGTTCTTC.